Each of the 22 T cell receptor beta chains below was sequenced from the same sample in a study of blood T cells in healthy people across ages (dated by TCRdb to about 2015). Library generation was performed with 5' RACE. Sequenced using an Illumina HiSeq 2500. A second PCR of roughly 7 to 11 cycles was performed with a sample-barcoded 5' primer and a J-beta primer mix. In-frame beta chains were kept once TCRdb had trimmed the public reads at Q25 with fastp and called clones with MiXCR. Every CDR3 protein is listed once, alongside the most common genes and DNA of its rows. The sample data list 750,000 to 950,000 distinct CDR3 sequences, and roughly 50% of these were observed just once. The leading ten clones occupy about 42% of the sample. The source material was blood. All receptors derive from a man older than 75 in good health.

This chain connects TRBV9 to TRBJ2-7, with D uncertain. V lost 0 bases and J lost 1, with 5 bases in between. The germline V gene has CDR1 SGDLS and CDR2 YYNGEE. This CDR3 has 13 amino acids. The CDR3 DNA sequence: TGTGCCAGCAGCGTAGATCTGTCCTACGAGCAGTACTTC. Amino acid sequence: CASSVDLSYEQYF.

This rearrangement joins TRBV28 to TRBJ2-7; 8 bases are shared with TRBD2. Germline-derived CDR1 and CDR2 are MDHEN and SYDVKM. The length of the CDR3 is 17 residues. V trimming: 3 bases; J trimming: 0 bases; junction bases outside the gene matches: 10. The CDR3, as DNA: TGTGCCAGCAGTTTCCCCGGGAGGGGCGGAAGCTCCTACGAGCAGTACTTC. Translating gives CASSFPGRGGSSYEQYF.

This clonotype has only a few counts. The CDR3 protein is CASSNAYEQYF. The CDR3 DNA is TGTGCCAGCAGCAATGCCTACGAGCAGTACTTC. The chain couples TRBV3-1 to TRBJ2-7; no definite D call. The V end was cut by 5 bases, the J end by 2 bases, with 4 bases between. This CDR3 is built from 11 residues. CDR1 and CDR2 from the germline V gene are LGHDT and YNNKEL (reference sequence).

This clonotype has just one count. The chain recombines TRBV4-1 with TRBJ2-1; D remains ambiguous. CDR1 MGHRA and CDR2 YSYEKL come from the germline V gene. This CDR3 has 15 residues. The V gene lost 0 bases and the J gene lost 10 bases, with 16 bases spanning the gap. DNA for the CDR3: TGCGCCAGCAGCCAAGACTCGTACCGGGCCGCCGAGCAGTTCTTC. Translation: CASSQDSYRAAEQFF.

This clonotype was seen more than once but under ten times. The chain combines TRBV18 with TRBJ2-6, with D possibly being TRBD2 (5 bases). This CDR3 comprises 16 residues. V shed 3 bases and J shed 4 bases, with 13 bases lying between them. Germline V gene data show CDR1 as KGHSH and CDR2 as LQKENI. CDR3 loop: CASSPSAFGGANVLTF. CDR3 DNA sequence: TGTGCCAGCTCACCTAGCGCCTTCGGGGGGGCCAACGTCCTGACTTTC.

DNA for the CDR3: TGTGCCATCAGTACCCGTGGGGGTTCGAACACTGAAGCTTTCTTT. Amino acids: CAISTRGGSNTEAFF. V usage is TRBV10-3 and J usage is TRBJ1-1; a possible D gene is TRBD1 (5 bases). V was clipped by 5 bases and J by 1 base, with 14 bases between them. This CDR3 comprises 15 residues. Germline loops: CDR1 ENHRY, CDR2 SYGVKD.

The gene calls are TRBV7-8 and TRBJ2-1; D is ambiguous. The germline CDR1 and CDR2 sequences are SGHVS and FQNEAQ. The CDR3 is 14 residues long. The ends were cut back, 7 bases at V and 5 bases at J, with 15 bases in the middle. DNA of the CDR3: TGTGCCAGCAAACCCAGGACCAGGAACAATGAGCAGTTCTTC. This encodes CASKPRTRNNEQFF. The variable domain in full, with the rest retrieved from reference TRBV7-8 and TRBJ2-1, is GAGVSQSPRYKVAKRGQDVALRCDPISGHVSLFWYQQALGQGPEFLTYFQNEAQLDKSGLPSDRFFAERPEGSVSTLKIQRTQQEDSAVYLCASKPRTRNNEQFFGPGTRLTVL.

The chain carries TRBV25-1 and TRBJ2-4; TRBD1 might be the D (5 bases). This CDR3 contains 15 residues. Trimming shortened V by 3 bases and J by 3 bases, and 12 bases separated the two germline ends. Germline CDR1 is MGHDK and CDR2 is SYGVNS. The CDR3 nucleotides are TGTGCCAGCAGTGACAGGGTCAAGGACAAAAACATTCAGTACTTC. This codes for CASSDRVKDKNIQYF.

This rearrangement joins TRBV25-1 to TRBJ1-2; 8 bases map to TRBD1. V dropped 6 bases and J dropped 4; count of bases not matched to a gene: 7. The CDR3 has 14 residues. In germline, CDR1 is MGHDK, CDR2 SYGVNS. The CDR3 DNA reads TGTGCCAGCAGAGAAACAGGGGGGGGCTATGGCTACACCTTC. Translating gives CASRETGGGYGYTF.

This clonotype was detected only a few times. CDR3 amino acids: CASSKLSGNEQYF. For the CDR3, the DNA is TGTGCCAGCAGTAAATTATCGGGTAATGAGCAGTACTTC. The chain is built from TRBV6-5 and TRBJ2-5; D is undetermined. The V end lost 5 bases, the J end lost 11 bases, and 18 bases lay between the germline ends. The CDR3 has 13 amino acids. Germline lookup yields CDR1 MNHEY and CDR2 SVGAGI.

The V gene is TRBV13, the J gene TRBJ2-3, with TRBD1 as a possible D gene (7 bases). Trimming shortened V by 6 bases and J by 0 bases, and 19 bases separated the two germline ends. Germline V gene data show CDR1 as PRHDT and CDR2 as FYEKMQ (reference sequence). This CDR3 is built from 17 residues. CDR3 protein: CASRQTTGTSSTDTQYF. The CDR3 nucleotides are TGTGCCAGCAGGCAAACGACAGGGACTTCTAGCACAGATACGCAGTATTTT.

This sequence joins TRBV5-6 and TRBJ2-3; 10 positions match TRBD2. The junction had 9 bases not matched to a gene; V was cut back by 0 bases and J by 14 bases. Germline CDR1 reads SGHDT; CDR2 reads YYEEEE. CDR3 length equals 14 residues. The CDR3, as DNA: TGTGCCAGCAGCTTGGTAGCGGGAGGAGGAGACGCGTATTTT. It is translated as CASSLVAGGGDAYF.

This clonotype was observed a handful of times. V gene TRBV11-1 combines with J gene TRBJ1-2; D is undetermined. The V gene's germline CDR1 is SGHAT and CDR2 FQDESV (reference sequence). This CDR3 has 12 residues. The V gene lost 5 bases and the J gene lost 8 bases, with 12 bases spanning the gap. CDR3 DNA: TGTGCCAGCAGCCCCGACCTGAGGGGCTACACCTTC. This sequence encodes CASSPDLRGYTF.

The chain uses TRBV6-6 and TRBJ1-5; D gene uncertain. Germline assignment: CDR1 MNHNY and CDR2 SVGAGI (reference sequence). Between the trimmed V and J ends, which lost 3 bases and 1 base, there was a span of 13 bases. This CDR3 has 16 amino acids. In DNA form, the CDR3 reads TGTGCCAGCAGTTATTTCAGCCCCCAGAGCAATCAGCCCCAGCATTTT. It encodes CASSYFSPQSNQPQHF.

The gene calls are TRBV5-1 and TRBJ2-1, with D hard to call. The CDR3 extends over 14 amino acids. Between the trimmed V and J ends, which lost 0 bases and 8 bases, there was a span of 12 bases. Germline values: CDR1 SGHRS, CDR2 YFSETQ. This chain's CDR3 is CASSLEGSWDEQFF. The CDR3 nucleotides read TGCGCCAGCAGCTTGGAGGGCAGTTGGGATGAGCAGTTCTTC.

The chain links TRBV12-3 or TRBV12-4 to TRBJ1-1, with D unresolved. The CDR3 is 13 residues long. The ends were cut back, 4 bases at V and 4 bases at J, with 10 bases in the middle. The CDR3 DNA reads TGTGCCAGCAGTTGTCGGGGTGGCACTGAAGCTTTCTTT. Protein: CASSCRGGTEAFF.

This clonotype occurred a few times. The chain is built from TRBV29-1 and TRBJ2-1, with a possible D match to TRBD2 (6 bases). Germline loops: CDR1 SQVTM, CDR2 ANQGSEA. The CDR3 runs to 14 residues. V dropped 7 bases and J dropped 0 bases, with 13 bases sitting between them. This CDR3 is CSGRGRSSYNEQFF. CDR3 nucleotides: TGCAGCGGGAGGGGACGGAGCTCCTACAATGAGCAGTTCTTC.

V and J are TRBV10-3 and TRBJ2-4; 8 nucleotides agree with TRBD1. The J call is in doubt because the DNA end fits TRBJ2-5 better. This CDR3 has 16 amino acids. Looked up from germline, CDR1 is ENHRY and CDR2 is SYGVKD. Here the CDR3 reads CAISDPNRGLGETQYF. The DNA for the CDR3 is TGTGCCATCAGTGACCCCAACAGGGGGTTGGGGGAGACCCAGTACTTC.

The genes are TRBV18 and TRBJ1-2; D is uncertain. The CDR3 contains 15 residues. V was shortened by 4 bases and J by 4 bases, with 16 bases between the two germline ends. Germline V gene lookup returns CDR1 KGHSH and CDR2 LQKENI. The CDR3 loop is CASSQTKDGVYGYTF. The CDR3 nucleotides read TGTGCCAGCTCACAAACGAAGGACGGGGTCTATGGCTACACCTTC.

This chain connects TRBV11-2 to TRBJ2-5; 7 positions agree with TRBD2. The germline V gene has CDR1 SGHAT and CDR2 FQNNGV. J gave up 2 bases and V 1 base, and 7 bases lay outside the gene matches. This CDR3 region has 16 residues. The CDR3 reads CASSLVGLAEQETQYF. CDR3 nucleotide sequence: TGTGCCAGCAGCTTAGTAGGGCTAGCGGAACAAGAGACCCAGTACTTC.

V and J are TRBV11-2 and TRBJ1-6; TRBD1 matches at 7 bases. The CDR3 loop spans 17 amino acids. Germline-derived CDR1 and CDR2 are SGHAT and FQNNGV. With 6 bases clipped from V and 10 bases from J, the junction kept 18 bases outside the gene matches. This chain's CDR3 is CASSTLHRGYRGSPLHF. CDR3 in DNA: TGTGCCAGCAGTACGCTACACAGGGGCTATAGGGGGTCACCCCTCCACTTT.

The J gene is TRBJ2-4, the V gene TRBV12-3 or TRBV12-4; 8 bases line up with TRBD1. Trimming cost V 0 bases and J 4 bases; bases outside gene matches: 5. This CDR3 has 16 amino acids. In DNA, the CDR3 is TGTGCCAGCAGTTTAGCGACGACAGGGGTAAAAAACATTCAGTACTTC. Amino acid sequence: CASSLATTGVKNIQYF.